Shown below are 24 T cell receptor beta chains from a single sample sequenced in a study of blood T cells in healthy people across ages. A sample-barcoded 5' primer and a J-beta primer mix were used in a second PCR of roughly 6 to 11 cycles. MiXCR was run by TCRdb on the 5' RACE reads, yielding one entry per CDR3 protein. The sample lists 850,000 to 1,100,000 distinct CDR3 sequences; 35% to 40% were seen once. The sample consisted of blood. The receptors stem from a man aged 18 to 30 in good health.

The CDR3 nucleotides read TGTGCCAGCAACCTACCCGGTGGGGGCACAGATACGCAGTATTTT. Its translation is CASNLPGGGTDTQYF. This chain uses TRBV28 with TRBJ2-3; D unclear. The CDR3 is 15 amino acids. The germline V gene has CDR1 MDHEN and CDR2 SYDVKM. Trimming took off 7 bases at V and 1 base at J, with 15 bases between the two ends.

The chain couples TRBV20-1 to TRBJ2-5; D tentatively reads TRBD1 or TRBD2 (5 bases each). Trimming removed 4 bases at V and 3 bases at J, with 15 bases between. Germline CDR1 is DFQATT and CDR2 is SNEGSKA (reference sequence). This CDR3 has 14 amino acids. This CDR3 reads CSATPGTAEETQYF. DNA of the CDR3: TGCAGTGCTACTCCCGGGACCGCCGAAGAGACCCAGTACTTC.

This chain joins TRBV20-1 and TRBJ2-1, with TRBD2 as a possible D gene (6 bases). Trimming left V 3 bases short and J 1 base short, with 16 bases between. This CDR3 is 16 amino acids long. Germline V gives CDR1 DFQATT, CDR2 SNEGSKA (reference sequence). The CDR3 loop reads CSASKAGPISYNEQFF. The CDR3 DNA is TGCAGTGCTAGCAAGGCGGGGCCTATATCCTACAATGAGCAGTTCTTC.

This clonotype has only a few counts. The rearrangement links TRBV20-1 to TRBJ2-3, with 9 bases matching TRBD2. The CDR3 loop spans 18 amino acids. Germline V lookup: CDR1 DFQATT, CDR2 SNEGSKA (reference sequence). V was clipped by 5 bases and J by 2 bases; unmatched bases: 17. This chain's CDR3 is CSAYSGGTSSGPTDTQYF. CDR3 nucleotides: TGCAGTGCTTATAGCGGGGGAACCTCCTCTGGCCCCACAGATACGCAGTATTTT.

This clonotype was picked up one time. The chain recombines TRBV20-1 with TRBJ2-1, with D tentatively TRBD2 (5 bases). V lost 3 bases to trimming and J lost 0 bases, with 9 bases between them. Germline CDR1 reads DFQATT; CDR2 reads SNEGSKA (reference sequence). The CDR3 length is 14 residues. The CDR3 loop reads CSASSAPSYNEQFF. The CDR3 DNA reads TGCAGTGCTAGTAGCGCCCCCTCCTACAATGAGCAGTTCTTC.

This clonotype was counted between two and nine times. The gene calls are TRBV5-1 and TRBJ1-2, with a weak D call TRBD1 (6 bases). V shed 5 bases and J shed 2 bases, with 13 bases lying between them. Per the germline V gene, CDR1 is SGHRS and CDR2 is YFSETQ. This CDR3 is 14 amino acids long. CDR3 sequence reads: CASRRDTGNYGYTF. The CDR3 DNA is TGCGCCAGCAGAAGGGACACGGGGAACTATGGCTACACCTTC.

This clonotype was counted a single time. The CDR3 reads CASTLQGPLSYEQYF. DNA of the CDR3: TGTGCCAGCACCCTACAGGGGCCGCTATCCTACGAGCAGTACTTC. The chain joins TRBV7-8 to TRBJ2-7; TRBD1 aligns across 7 bases. Germline values: CDR1 SGHVS, CDR2 FQNEAQ. Trimming removed 7 bases from V and 1 base from J; junction bases left unmatched: 10. The CDR3 length is 15 residues.

This clonotype was observed many times. J is TRBJ1-1 and V is TRBV12-3 or TRBV12-4, with D hard to call. The length of the CDR3 is 13 residues. The ends were cut back, 4 bases at V and 1 base at J, with 7 bases in the middle. CDR3 nucleotides: TGTGCCAGCAGTTCGAGGGCGAACACTGAAGCTTTCTTT. Translating gives CASSSRANTEAFF.

In its sample, this clonotype was seen a few times. The chain combines TRBV6-6 with TRBJ2-3; D is ambiguous. CDR1 and CDR2 (germline): MNHNY, SVGAGI (reference sequence). The CDR3 covers 12 residues. With 8 bases removed from V and 3 bases from J, the gap between germline ends came to 9 bases. Written as DNA, the CDR3 is TGTGCCAGCTCTGATTGGACAGATACGCAGTATTTT. Translating gives CASSDWTDTQYF.

This clonotype has more than one count but fewer than ten. The chain recombines TRBV7-9 with TRBJ1-5, with 7 bases that match TRBD1. The CDR3 is 15 residues long. CDR1 is SEHNR, CDR2 FQNEAQ, per germline (reference sequence). Trimming removed 1 base from V and 1 base from J; junction bases left unmatched: 1. This CDR3 is CASSLGRGSNQPQHF. DNA for the CDR3: TGTGCCAGCAGCTTAGGCAGGGGGAGCAATCAGCCCCAGCATTTT. The whole variable domain, filled in from reference TRBV7-9 and TRBJ1-5, reads DTGVSQNPRHKITKRGQNVTFRCDPISEHNRLYWYRQTLGQGPEFLTYFQNEAQLEKSRLLSDRFSAERPKGSFSTLEIQRTEQGDSAMYLCASSLGRGSNQPQHFGDGTRLSIL.

A word on this clonotype: Given a much more abundant clone one base away, this may be a read error. This chain links TRBV7-2 with TRBJ2-1; D remains unclear. The DNA matches TRBJ2-7 better at its end, which makes the J call doubtful. This CDR3 spans 15 amino acids. Germline V CDR1 and CDR2: SGHTA, FQGNSA. DNA of the CDR3: TGTGCCAGCAGCTTATCTAGAGACTCCTACAATGAGCAGTACTTC. It specifies CASSLSRDSYNEQYF.

J is TRBJ2-3 and V is TRBV3-1; possible D gene TRBD2, 7 bases. Germline lookup yields CDR1 LGHDT and CDR2 YNNKEL (reference sequence). The CDR3 has 20 residues. Trimming shortened V by 2 bases and J by 3 bases, and 27 bases separated the two germline ends. The CDR3 DNA follows: TGTGCCAGCAGCCAAAAGGGGGGGGTGCGCGGGGCCTACGGAACAGATACGCAGTATTTT. Its translation is CASSQKGGVRGAYGTDTQYF.

The chain is built from TRBV27 and TRBJ1-1; a possible D gene is TRBD1 (6 bases). The CDR3 runs 14 residues. Germline CDR1 reads MNHEY; CDR2 reads SMNVEV (reference sequence). V gave up 2 bases and J gave up 4 bases, with 11 bases separating them. The CDR3 here is CASSLPGHGTEAFF. The CDR3 region has the DNA TGTGCCAGCAGTTTACCGGGACACGGCACTGAAGCTTTCTTT.

Note on this clonotype: The junction shows a germline mismatch at one end, possibly a read error. This sequence joins TRBV25-1 and TRBJ1-2; 9 bases agree with TRBD1. Germline CDR1 reads MGHDK; CDR2 reads SYGVNS. This CDR3 is 17 amino acids long. Here the CDR3 reads CASSEYGDRALNYGYIF. CDR3 in DNA: TGTGCCAGCAGTGAATATGGGGACAGGGCCCTTAACTATGGCTACATCTTC.

This clonotype was seen a handful of times. With a much larger clone just one base away, this may be a read error. The chain couples TRBV7-6 to TRBJ1-2; no clear D. Deletions cut 5 bases from V and 4 bases from J, with 14 bases between. Looked up from germline, CDR1 is SGHVS and CDR2 is FNYEAQ. The CDR3 runs to 14 residues. CDR3 nucleotides: TGTGCCAGCAGCCCTACCTCGGGTCCCTATGGCTACACCTTC. It codes for CASSPTSGPYGYTF.

This clonotype was found a few times. CDR3: CASSPSSGILDEQYF. DNA of the CDR3: TGCGCCAGCTCACCTTCTTCGGGTATATTGGACGAGCAGTACTTC. The chain employs TRBV5-1 and TRBJ2-7; D call uncertain. Germline loops: CDR1 SGHRS, CDR2 YFSETQ. The CDR3 sequence is 15 residues long. V dropped 7 bases and J dropped 5 bases, with 22 bases sitting between them.

This clonotype showed up just a few times. The chain is built from TRBV9 and TRBJ2-7; tentative D call: TRBD2 (7 bases). V lost 0 bases, J lost 2 bases, and 21 bases lay in between. There are 18 residues in the CDR3. The germline CDR1 and CDR2 sequences are SGDLS and YYNGEE. The CDR3 spells CASSVGGVSGRGPYEQYF. CDR3 nucleotides: TGTGCCAGCAGCGTAGGAGGGGTTTCTGGGCGGGGGCCCTACGAGCAGTACTTC.

The table lists this clonotype with a few counts. The chain combines TRBV20-1 with TRBJ2-1; the match to TRBD2 covers 11 bases. The CDR3 covers 15 residues. Germline-derived CDR1 and CDR2 are DFQATT and SNEGSKA (reference sequence). Trimming removed 5 bases from V and 0 bases from J; junction bases left unmatched: 3. CDR3 protein: CSAHGLAGSYNEQFF. CDR3 nucleotide sequence: TGCAGTGCTCACGGACTAGCGGGCTCCTACAATGAGCAGTTCTTC.

J is TRBJ1-5 and V is TRBV4-1; D is undetermined. Between the trimmed V and J ends, which lost 1 base and 4 bases, there was a span of 11 bases. This CDR3 region has 15 residues. Germline CDR1 and CDR2: MGHRA and YSYEKL. The CDR3 sequence: CASSQAPGDNQPQHF. The CDR3 DNA sequence: TGCGCCAGCAGCCAAGCTCCAGGAGATAATCAGCCCCAGCATTTT.

V gene TRBV11-2 combines with J gene TRBJ2-3; D possibly corresponds to TRBD1 (5 bases). V was shortened by 3 bases and J by 4 bases, with 14 bases between the two germline ends. CDR1 is SGHAT and CDR2 is FQNNGV in the germline V gene. The CDR3 extends over 15 amino acids. The CDR3 DNA follows: TGTGCCAGCAGCTTTTCGGCAGAACAGGCAGATACGCAGTATTTT. Translating gives CASSFSAEQADTQYF. Supplemented by reference TRBV11-2 and TRBJ2-3, the full variable domain reads EAGVAQSPRYKIIEKRQSVAFWCNPISGHATLYWYQQILGQGPKLLIQFQNNGVVDDSQLPKDRFSAERLKGVDSTLKIQPAKLEDSAVYLCASSFSAEQADTQYFGPGTRLTVL.

The chain uses TRBV7-3 and TRBJ2-2; D gene ambiguous. V was cut by 7 bases and J by 8 bases, with 11 bases left in between. The CDR3 totals 12 residues. CDR1 SGHTA and CDR2 FQGTGA come from the germline V gene. The chain's CDR3 is CASNVGIGELFF. The CDR3 DNA follows: TGTGCCAGCAACGTAGGGATAGGGGAGCTGTTTTTT.

This clonotype is termed medium-sized (0.01 to 0.1%). The chain carries TRBV4-1 and TRBJ1-2, with D unclear. From germline, CDR1 is MGHRA and CDR2 YSYEKL. The CDR3 consists of 13 residues. Trimming cost V 4 bases and J 8 bases, with 14 bases left between them. CDR3 in amino acids: CASSLWAHGGYTF. CDR3 DNA: TGCGCCAGCAGCCTATGGGCGCACGGGGGCTACACCTTC.

A note on this clonotype: Compared with germline, one end of the junction differs, possibly owing to a read error. The chain uses TRBV29-1 and TRBJ2-1, with D perhaps being TRBD1 or TRBD2 (6 bases each). Germline loops: CDR1 SQVTM, CDR2 ANQGSEA. The CDR3 loop spans 14 amino acids. This CDR3 is CSVEGGGTLNKQFF. The DNA for the CDR3 is TGCAGCGTTGAAGGAGGGGGGACGCTCAATAAGCAGTTCTTC.

The chain joins TRBV10-3 to TRBJ2-7; D gene uncertain. V gave up 7 bases and J gave up 7 bases, with 26 bases separating them. CDR1 ENHRY and CDR2 SYGVKD come from the germline V gene. CDR3 length: 16 amino acids. The CDR3 DNA reads TGTGCCATCACCGAAGGTCCGAGAAGTCCCTACAATGAGCAGTACTTC. This translates into CAITEGPRSPYNEQYF.